This passage covers 11 T cell receptor beta chains from one sample sequenced in a study of T cells after posttransplantation cyclophosphamide. Profiling relied on immunoSEQ multiplex PCR, and the TCRdb table lists in-frame clones only, not all of them. Among tens of thousands of clones, 86% were seen once, and the ten largest hold 2.5% to 3%. Sequencing was done on a sample of PBMCs. These receptors were collected from a man younger than 45 with a blood cancer, CMV-positive, and with a related stem cell donor.

The genes are TRBV11-1 and TRBJ2-3; 8 nucleotides align to TRBD2. The V gene's germline CDR1 is SGHAT and CDR2 FQDESV (reference sequence). The CDR3 extends over 15 amino acids. The V and J ends lost 6 bases and 0 bases, in that order; junction bases with no gene match: 5. The CDR3: CASRLLAASTDTQYF. The CDR3 DNA is TGTGCCAGCAGATTACTAGCGGCGAGCACAGATACGCAGTATTTT.

The V call is TRBV27, the J call TRBJ2-7; 12 bases map to TRBD1. Germline CDR1 MNHEY, CDR2 SMNVEV (reference sequence). CDR3 length: 15 residues. Trimming took 7 bases from V and 7 from J; bases not matched to a gene: 11. CDR3 coding DNA: TGTGCCAGCACCATATCCGGGACAGGGGGCACTGAGCAGTACTTC. Encoded protein: CASTISGTGGTEQYF.

The chain couples TRBV5-1 to TRBJ1-2; TRBD1 aligns across 7 bases. This CDR3 is built from 15 residues. After removal of 2 bases from V and 0 bases from J, the junction contained 4 bases not matched to a gene. Per the germline V gene, CDR1 is SGHRS and CDR2 is YFSETQ. CDR3 sequence (DNA): TGCGCCAGCAGCTTACAGGGGCGCTCTAACTATGGCTACACCTTC. Encoded protein: CASSLQGRSNYGYTF.

The chain recombines TRBV6-5 with TRBJ2-2; maybe TRBD2 (6 bases). V lost 6 bases and J lost 6, with 17 bases in between. The CDR3 is 15 residues long. Germline V gene sequence: CDR1 MNHEY, CDR2 SVGAGI. CDR3 residues: CASRRDRGSAGELFF. CDR3 sequence (DNA): TGTGCCAGCAGACGAGACCGGGGGAGTGCCGGGGAGCTGTTTTTT.

V and J are TRBV6-1 and TRBJ1-2, with 9 positions matching TRBD1. The V gene's germline CDR1 is MNHNS and CDR2 SASEGT. The ends lost 4 bases at V and 4 bases at J; junction bases unmatched: 10. This CDR3 region has 16 residues. In DNA, the CDR3 is TGTGCCAGCAGTGCACCGGAAGGGACAGGGAGCTATGGCTACACCTTC. Protein sequence: CASSAPEGTGSYGYTF.

The CDR3, as DNA: TGTGCCAGCAGCCCCCCCCTAGCGGGATTCGGGGAGCAGTACTTC. Translation gives CASSPPLAGFGEQYF. This chain uses TRBV7-2 with TRBJ2-7; 9 nucleotides agree with TRBD2. The ends lost 5 bases at V and 7 bases at J; junction bases unmatched: 12. This CDR3 region has 15 residues. The germline gives CDR1 SGHTA, CDR2 FQGNSA.

The rearrangement uses TRBV2 and TRBJ2-2, with TRBD1 identical over 7 bases. Germline CDR1 reads SNHLY; CDR2 reads FYNNEI. This CDR3 comprises 14 residues. V lost 6 bases to trimming and J lost 4 bases; unmatched junction nucleotides: 5. CDR3: CASSSAGGTGELFF. CDR3 sequence (DNA): TGTGCCAGCAGCTCCGCAGGGGGCACCGGGGAGCTGTTTTTT.

The chain employs TRBV7-3 and TRBJ2-5; 9 nucleotides match TRBD1. The CDR3 is 14 residues long. CDR1 is SGHTA and CDR2 is FQGTGA in the germline V gene. J was trimmed by 6 bases and V by 0 bases; bases with no gene match: 2. Here the CDR3 reads CASSLTGQGQTQYF. The CDR3, as DNA: TGTGCCAGCAGCTTAACGGGACAGGGTCAGACCCAGTACTTC. The entire variable domain, with the rest obtained from reference TRBV7-3 and TRBJ2-5, is as follows: GAGVSQTPSNKVTEKGKYVELRCDPISGHTALYWYRQSLGQGPEFLIYFQGTGAADDSGLPNDRFFAVRPEGSVSTLKIQRTERGDSAVYLCASSLTGQGQTQYFGPGTRLLVL.

This chain links TRBV14 with TRBJ1-1; D ambiguous. There are 13 residues in the CDR3. Trimming stripped 4 bases from V and 1 base from J, with 7 bases between. Looked up from germline, CDR1 is SGHDN and CDR2 is FVKESK. CDR3 region: CASSRQANTEAFF. DNA of the CDR3: TGTGCCAGCAGCCGGCAGGCGAACACTGAAGCTTTCTTT. The full variable domain, with the rest looked up from reference TRBV14 and TRBJ1-1, is EAGVTQFPSHSVIEKGQTVTLRCDPISGHDNLYWYRRVMGKEIKFLLHFVKESKQDESGMPNNRFLAERTGGTYSTLKVQPAELEDSGVYFCASSRQANTEAFFGQGTRLTVV.

Only one count was recorded for this clone. J is TRBJ2-6 and V is TRBV5-1; TRBD2 agrees at 8 bases. Germline assignment: CDR1 SGHRS and CDR2 YFSETQ. CDR3 size: 18 residues. V gave up 3 bases and J gave up 0 bases; unmatched junction bases: 8. The CDR3 DNA sequence: TGCGCCAGCAGCTCGGGGGGGCAGACTTCCTCTGGGGCCAACGTCCTGACTTTC. Amino acids: CASSSGGQTSSGANVLTF.

The chain recombines TRBV5-6 with TRBJ2-7; D unresolved. Germline V gene lookup returns CDR1 SGHDT and CDR2 YYEEEE. V gave up 0 bases and J gave up 1 base, with 8 bases separating them. The CDR3 extends over 14 amino acids. The CDR3 region has the DNA TGTGCCAGCAGCTTGGGGGCTACATCCTACGAGCAGTACTTC. It translates to CASSLGATSYEQYF.